The 2 T cell receptor beta chains below were found in one sample sequenced in a study of CD8 T cells in Susac syndrome. Random hexamers were used to reverse transcribe 0.5 to 1 ug of RNA. A single record per CDR3 protein comes from TCRdb applying MiXCR to the immunoSEQ multiplex PCR reads. The data show 95,000 to 150,000 distinct CDR3 sequences, with about 93% seen just once and about 0.27% held by the top ten. The sample consisted of CD8+ T cells from PBMCs. The receptor source for this set is a human donor with Susac syndrome.

V is TRBV19 and J is TRBJ2-1, with no clear D. V was shortened by 6 bases and J by 3 bases, with 9 bases between the two germline ends. The V gene's germline CDR1 is LNHDA and CDR2 SQIVND (reference sequence). This CDR3 comprises 13 residues. In nucleotides, the CDR3 is TGTGCCAGTAGGCCGGGCCGCTACAATGAGCAGTTCTTC. It translates to CASRPGRYNEQFF.

The chain combines TRBV13 with TRBJ2-3; 8 nucleotides align to TRBD1. V was pared by 4 bases and J by 0 bases, with 3 bases of the junction left unmatched. Germline V lookup: CDR1 PRHDT, CDR2 FYEKMQ (reference sequence). The CDR3 loop spans 15 amino acids. CDR3 in amino acids: CASSSQGVSTDTQYF. The CDR3, as DNA: TGTGCCAGCAGCTCACAGGGGGTGAGCACAGATACGCAGTATTTT.